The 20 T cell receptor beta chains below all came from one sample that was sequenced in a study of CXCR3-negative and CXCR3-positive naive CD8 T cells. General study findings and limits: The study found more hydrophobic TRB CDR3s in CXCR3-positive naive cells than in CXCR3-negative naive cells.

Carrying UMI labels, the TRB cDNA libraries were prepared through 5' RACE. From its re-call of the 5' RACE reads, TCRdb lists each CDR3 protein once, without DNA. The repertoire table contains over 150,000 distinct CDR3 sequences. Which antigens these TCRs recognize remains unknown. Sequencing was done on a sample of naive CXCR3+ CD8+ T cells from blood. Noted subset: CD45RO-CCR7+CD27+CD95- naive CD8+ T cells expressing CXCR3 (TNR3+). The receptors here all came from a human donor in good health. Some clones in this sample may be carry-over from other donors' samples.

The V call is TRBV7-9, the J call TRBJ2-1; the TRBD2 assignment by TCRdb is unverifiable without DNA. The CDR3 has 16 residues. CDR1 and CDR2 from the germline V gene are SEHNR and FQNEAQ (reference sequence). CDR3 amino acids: CASGKDSGMHWNEQFF.

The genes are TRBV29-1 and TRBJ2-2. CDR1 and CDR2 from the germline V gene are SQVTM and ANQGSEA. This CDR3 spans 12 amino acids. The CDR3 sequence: CSVFVDTGELFF.

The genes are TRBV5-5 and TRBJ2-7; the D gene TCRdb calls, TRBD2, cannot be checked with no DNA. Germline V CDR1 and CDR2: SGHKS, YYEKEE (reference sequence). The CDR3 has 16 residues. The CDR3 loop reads CASSPTPGLPLPEQYF.

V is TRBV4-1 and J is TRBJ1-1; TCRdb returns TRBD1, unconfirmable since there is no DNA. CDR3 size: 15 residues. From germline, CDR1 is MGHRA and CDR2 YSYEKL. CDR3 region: CASSQTQDSGTEAFF.

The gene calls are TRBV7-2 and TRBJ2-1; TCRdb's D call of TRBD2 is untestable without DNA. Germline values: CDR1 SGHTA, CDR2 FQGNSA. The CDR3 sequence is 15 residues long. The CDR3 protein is CASSSLAPGGNEQFF.

CDR3 sequence reads: CASSLPIGASGSGDTQYF. The chain is built from TRBV7-9 and TRBJ2-3; TCRdb's D call of TRBD2 is untestable without DNA. CDR3 length: 18 amino acids. Germline CDR1 SEHNR, CDR2 FQNEAQ (reference sequence).

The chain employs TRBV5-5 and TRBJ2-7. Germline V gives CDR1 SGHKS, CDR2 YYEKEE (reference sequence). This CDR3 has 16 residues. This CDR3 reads CASSLATGMSSYEQYF. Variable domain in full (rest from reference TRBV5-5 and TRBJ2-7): DAGVTQSPTHLIKTRGQQVTLRCSPISGHKSVSWYQQVLGQGPQFIFQYYEKEERGRGNFPDRFSARQFPNYSSELNVNALLLGDSALYLCASSLATGMSSYEQYFGPGTRLTVT.

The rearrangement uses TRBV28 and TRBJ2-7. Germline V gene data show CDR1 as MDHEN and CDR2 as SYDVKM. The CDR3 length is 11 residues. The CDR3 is CASSLVSEQYF.

The CDR3 loop reads CASSVGGGRNIQYF. The rearrangement joins TRBV9 to TRBJ2-4; TCRdb's assignment of TRBD1 cannot be checked, as there is no DNA. This CDR3 spans 14 amino acids. Per germline, CDR1 SGDLS and CDR2 YYNGEE.

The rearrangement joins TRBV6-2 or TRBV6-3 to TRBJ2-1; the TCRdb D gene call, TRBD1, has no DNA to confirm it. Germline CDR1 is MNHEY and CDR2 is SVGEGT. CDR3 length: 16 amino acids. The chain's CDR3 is CASTNNGDRGWSEQFF.

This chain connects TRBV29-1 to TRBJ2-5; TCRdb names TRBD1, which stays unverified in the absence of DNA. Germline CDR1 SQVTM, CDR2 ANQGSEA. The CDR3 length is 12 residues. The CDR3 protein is CSVDRENETQYF.

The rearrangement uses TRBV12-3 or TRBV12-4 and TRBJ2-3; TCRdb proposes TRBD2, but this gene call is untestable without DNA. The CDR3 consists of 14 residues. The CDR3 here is CASTPGIGTDTQYF.

This CDR3 reads CSARGGRAGYNEQFF. V gene TRBV20-1 combines with J gene TRBJ2-1; TCRdb names TRBD1, which stays unverified in the absence of DNA. The length of the CDR3 is 15 residues. Per germline, CDR1 DFQATT and CDR2 SNEGSKA (reference sequence).

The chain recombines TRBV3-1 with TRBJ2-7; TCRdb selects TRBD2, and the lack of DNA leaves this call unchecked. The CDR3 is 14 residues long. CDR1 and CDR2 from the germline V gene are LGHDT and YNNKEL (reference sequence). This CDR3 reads CASSQPGLGSEQYF.

CDR3 sequence reads: CASSLLGRDTYEQYF. This chain uses TRBV28 with TRBJ2-7; without DNA, the TCRdb call of TRBD1 cannot be checked. The CDR3 is 15 amino acids. CDR1 is MDHEN, CDR2 SYDVKM, per germline.

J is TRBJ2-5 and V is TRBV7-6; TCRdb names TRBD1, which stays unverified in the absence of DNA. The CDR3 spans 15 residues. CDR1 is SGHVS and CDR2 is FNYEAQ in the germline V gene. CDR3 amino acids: CASSLAGGPRETQYF.

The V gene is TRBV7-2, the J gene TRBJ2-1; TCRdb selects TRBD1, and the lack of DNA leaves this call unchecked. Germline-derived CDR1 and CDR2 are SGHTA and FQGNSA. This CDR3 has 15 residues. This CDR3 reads CASSGAGWGPNEQFF.

CDR3 region: CASGLGLLYEQYF. This chain connects TRBV27 to TRBJ2-7; TCRdb's D call of TRBD2 is untestable without DNA. Germline V gene lookup returns CDR1 MNHEY and CDR2 SMNVEV (reference sequence). The CDR3 has 13 amino acids.

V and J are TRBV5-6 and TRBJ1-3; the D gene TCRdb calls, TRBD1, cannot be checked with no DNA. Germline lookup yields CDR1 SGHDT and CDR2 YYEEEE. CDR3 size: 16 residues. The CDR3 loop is CASSLEHRDKRNTIYF. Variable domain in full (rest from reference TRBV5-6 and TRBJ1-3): DAGVTQSPTHLIKTRGQQVTLRCSPKSGHDTVSWYQQALGQGPQFIFQYYEEEERQRGNFPDRFSGHQFPNYSSELNVNALLLGDSALYLCASSLEHRDKRNTIYFGEGSWLTVV.

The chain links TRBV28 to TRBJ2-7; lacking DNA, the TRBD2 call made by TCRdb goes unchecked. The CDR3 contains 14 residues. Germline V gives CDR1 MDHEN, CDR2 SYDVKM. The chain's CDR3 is CASSARVRPIEQYF.